One sample yielded the 24 T cell receptor beta chains listed below, sequenced in a study of Graves' ophthalmopathy and Graves' hyperthyroidism (dated 2018 in TCRdb). For sequencing, an Illumina HiSeq 2000 was employed. For repertoire sequencing, the TCR beta CDR3 regions were amplified from RNA transcripts. HTBI primers and the Qiagen OneStep RT-PCR kit were used in a first-round RT-PCR, which was followed by a second-round multiplex PCR, size selection and purification. The public sequencing data were trimmed at Q25 with fastp and processed into clonotypes with MiXCR by TCRdb, which kept only in-frame beta chains. Entries are consolidated by CDR3 protein sequence, retaining the most common genes and DNA. Within this sample are fewer than 350,000 distinct CDR3 sequences, with roughly 17% of them counted one time only. The top ten constitute roughly an eighth of the sample. Source material: peripheral blood. All receptors come from an adult man with Graves' ophthalmopathy.

This clonotype was seen many times. The chain joins TRBV5-1 to TRBJ2-6; 7 nucleotides line up with TRBD1. V dropped 0 bases and J dropped 2; count of bases not matched to a gene: 8. This CDR3 region has 18 residues. Per germline, CDR1 SGHRS and CDR2 YFSETQ. The CDR3 DNA follows: TGCGCCAGCAGCTTGGAGAACAGGGGTGTGGCTGGGGCCAACGTCCTGACTTTC. Protein sequence: CASSLENRGVAGANVLTF.

This clonotype was observed at least ten times. The chain is built from TRBV6-5 and TRBJ1-2; tentatively, D is TRBD1 (5 bases). The germline V gene has CDR1 MNHEY and CDR2 SVGAGI. V lost 6 bases to trimming and J lost 3 bases, with 17 bases between them. The CDR3 loop spans 15 amino acids. This CDR3 is CASSREGASDYGYTF. The CDR3 DNA is TGTGCCAGCAGCAGGGAAGGAGCTTCGGACTATGGCTACACCTTC.

Only a few counts were recorded for this clonotype. This may be a read error: a much more frequent sequence differs by one nucleotide. The genes are TRBV11-2 and TRBJ1-1; D unclear. In germline, CDR1 is SGHAT, CDR2 FQNNGV. Deletions cut 2 bases from V and 6 bases from J, with 7 bases between. The CDR3 sequence is 12 residues long. For the CDR3, the DNA is TGTGCCAGCAGCTTAACCTACTCTGAAGCTTTCTTT. Translation: CASSLTYSEAFF.

This clonotype was detected ten times or more. The rearrangement uses TRBV15 and TRBJ1-3; 10 bases agree with TRBD1. The V gene end was trimmed by 4 bases and the J gene end by 3 bases; junction bases not matched to a gene: 3. CDR3 length equals 15 residues. CDR1 and CDR2 (germline): LNHNV, YYDKDF (reference sequence). The CDR3 protein is CATSTDRGNGNTIYF. The CDR3 DNA sequence: TGTGCCACCAGCACGGACAGGGGGAATGGAAACACCATATATTTT.

Written as DNA, the CDR3 is TGTGCCAGCAGTTACTCTGAATTGGGTGGGACTGAAGCTTTCTTT. Amino acid sequence: CASSYSELGGTEAFF. The chain carries TRBV6-5 and TRBJ1-1, with D unclear. The CDR3 extends over 15 amino acids. Germline CDR1 MNHEY, CDR2 SVGAGI. The ends were cut back, 0 bases at V and 5 bases at J, with 13 bases in the middle.

This clonotype was found many times. The V gene is TRBV10-3, the J gene TRBJ2-5; the D is unclear. Germline V gives CDR1 ENHRY, CDR2 SYGVKD. This CDR3 has 13 residues. V lost 2 bases and J lost 2, with 6 bases in between. The CDR3 coding sequence is TGTGCCATCAGTGAGGTGGATCAAGAGACCCAGTACTTC. It codes for CAISEVDQETQYF.

This clonotype was picked up many times. This chain connects TRBV7-8 to TRBJ2-7, with 8 bases identical to TRBD2. Germline V lookup: CDR1 SGHVS, CDR2 FQNEAQ. J was trimmed by 4 bases and V by 3 bases; bases with no gene match: 8. This CDR3 comprises 15 residues. The CDR3 protein is CASSFGLAGLYEQYF. The CDR3 bases are TGTGCCAGCAGCTTTGGTTTAGCGGGACTTTACGAGCAGTACTTC.

J is TRBJ2-5 and V is TRBV24-1, with 14 bases that match TRBD2. Unmatched junction bases numbered 4, after V lost 7 bases and J lost 4 bases. CDR1 and CDR2 from the germline V gene are KGHDR and SFDVKD. This CDR3 comprises 15 residues. The CDR3 DNA reads as TGTGCCACCAGCGACGGACTAGCGGGAGGAGAGACCCAGTACTTC. It yields the protein CATSDGLAGGETQYF.

This clonotype was seen ten or more times. V gene TRBV2 combines with J gene TRBJ1-2; maybe TRBD1 (5 bases). The V gene lost 5 bases and the J gene lost 7 bases, with 17 bases spanning the gap. In germline, CDR1 is SNHLY, CDR2 FYNNEI. The CDR3 loop spans 14 amino acids. The CDR3 reads CASSPQWGESGYTF. CDR3 in DNA: TGTGCCAGCAGTCCGCAATGGGGGGAATCTGGCTACACCTTC.

In this sample, this clonotype turned up many times. V usage is TRBV5-1 and J usage is TRBJ2-7, with a weak D call TRBD1 (6 bases). This CDR3 comprises 14 residues. CDR1 SGHRS and CDR2 YFSETQ come from the germline V gene. Trimming removed 3 bases from V and 4 bases from J, with 14 bases in between. The CDR3 bases are TGCGCCAGCAGCTCACCGGGACATAGATACGAGCAGTACTTC. Encoded protein: CASSSPGHRYEQYF.

This clonotype was detected ten times or more. At one of its ends the junction is not consistent with the germline gene, which may arise from a read error. V and J are TRBV5-1 and TRBJ2-6; maybe TRBD1 (6 bases). The CDR3 runs 16 residues. The V gene's germline CDR1 is SGHRS and CDR2 YFSETQ. CDR3 in amino acids: CASRLDSSSGANVLTF. CDR3 nucleotides: TGCGCCAGCAGATTGGACAGTAGCTCTGGGGCCAACGTCCTGACTTTC. Drawing the rest from reference TRBV5-1 and TRBJ2-6, the complete variable domain is KAGVTQTPRYLIKTRGQQVTLSCSPISGHRSVSWYQQTPGQGLQFLFEYFSETQRNKGNFPGRFSGRQFSNSRSEMNVSTLELGDSALYLCASRLDSSSGANVLTFGAGSRLTVL.

This clonotype was observed at least ten times. The chain employs TRBV28 and TRBJ2-7, with TRBD1 identical over 10 bases. Germline V gives CDR1 MDHEN, CDR2 SYDVKM. CDR3 length: 15 residues. J was trimmed by 5 bases and V by 2 bases; bases with no gene match: 6. This CDR3 is CASSLPGTGAHEQYF. The DNA for the CDR3 is TGTGCCAGCAGTTTACCCGGGACAGGGGCCCACGAGCAGTACTTC.

This clonotype appeared many times. The chain employs TRBV5-1 and TRBJ1-5; D possibly corresponds to TRBD1 (6 bases). This CDR3 has 15 residues. The ends were cut back, 2 bases at V and 6 bases at J, with 15 bases in the middle. Germline V lookup: CDR1 SGHRS, CDR2 YFSETQ. This chain's CDR3 is CASSFNGGRGQPQHF. The CDR3, as DNA: TGCGCCAGCAGCTTCAATGGGGGGCGCGGTCAGCCCCAGCATTTT.

This clonotype was observed many times. Here the CDR3 DNA reads TGTGCCAGCAGCTCACAATGGCAGGGTTTAGAAGGCGCTGAAGCTTTCTTT. Translating it yields CASSSQWQGLEGAEAFF. This chain connects TRBV12-3 or TRBV12-4 to TRBJ1-1, with D maybe TRBD1 (5 bases). The CDR3 spans 17 residues. Trimming left V 6 bases short and J 6 bases short, with 26 bases between.

This clonotype was observed many times. The chain uses TRBV6-2 or TRBV6-3 and TRBJ2-7; the D call may be TRBD1 or TRBD2 (5 bases each). Trimming stripped 2 bases from V and 4 bases from J, with 12 bases between. CDR3 length: 14 residues. Germline CDR1 is MNHEY and CDR2 is SVGEGT. The CDR3 protein is CASSYEGRLYEQYF. The CDR3 bases are TGTGCCAGCAGTTACGAGGGGCGCCTATACGAGCAGTACTTC.

As regards this clonotype: The DNA is omitted, as the CDR3 cannot be located on it reliably, and the CDR3 follows TCRdb's listing. The chain links TRBV12-3 or TRBV12-4 to TRBJ1-1; the D segment call TRBD1 is taken from the table without a DNA check. The CDR3 adds up to 13 amino acids, both ends counted. The CDR3 sequence is CASSWGQGTEASF.

Many counts were recorded for this clonotype. J is TRBJ1-3 and V is TRBV19; 7 bases fit TRBD1. The germline V gene encodes CDR1 LNHDA and CDR2 SQIVND (reference sequence). The CDR3 covers 16 residues. The V and J ends lost 4 bases and 0 bases, in that order; junction bases with no gene match: 6. The CDR3 region has the DNA TGTGCCAGTAGTACCACAGGGGTCGGCTCTGGAAACACCATATATTTT. Amino acids: CASSTTGVGSGNTIYF.

This chain joins TRBV28 and TRBJ2-7; the D gene could be TRBD1 or TRBD2 (5 bases each). Near its end, the DNA agrees better with TRBJ2-1, so the J call may be wrong. Germline CDR1 reads MDHEN; CDR2 reads SYDVKM. CDR3 length: 16 residues. The DNA of the CDR3 is TGTGCCAGCAGCACCCCCGGACTGGCTCGTTGGGGCGAGCAGTTCTTC. It translates to CASSTPGLARWGEQFF.

In its sample, this clonotype was seen many times. V usage is TRBV20-1 and J usage is TRBJ2-5, with 7 bases identical to TRBD2. Germline CDR1 is DFQATT and CDR2 is SNEGSKA (reference sequence). V shed 7 bases and J 5 bases; nucleotides not matched to a gene: 10. The CDR3 runs to 13 residues. The CDR3 loop is CSGSGGSGETQYF. The CDR3 nucleotides read TGCAGTGGATCGGGCGGGAGTGGTGAGACCCAGTACTTC.

V usage is TRBV27 and J usage is TRBJ2-7; D tentatively fits TRBD1 or TRBD2 (5 bases each). The V end was cut by 1 base, the J end by 2 bases, with 15 bases between. Germline V gives CDR1 MNHEY, CDR2 SMNVEV (reference sequence). The CDR3 runs 16 residues. CDR3 sequence: CASSLWTWDPTYEQYF. CDR3 sequence (DNA): TGTGCCAGCAGTTTATGGACCTGGGACCCCACCTACGAGCAGTACTTC.

This clonotype appeared a single time. V gene TRBV7-1 combines with J gene TRBJ2-1; TRBD2 matches 15 bases. TRBV7-1 is noted as an ORF with a role that remains uncertain. The CDR3 covers 18 residues. The junction had 5 bases not matched to a gene; V was cut back by 5 bases and J by 0 bases. The CDR3 loop reads CASSLGLAGGPSYNEQFF. The CDR3 region has the DNA TGTGCCAGCAGCCTGGGACTAGCGGGAGGCCCCTCCTACAATGAGCAGTTCTTC.

The rearrangement joins TRBV6-2 or TRBV6-3 to TRBJ2-7; the match to TRBD1 covers 7 bases. The V gene's germline CDR1 is MNHEY and CDR2 SVGEGT. With 2 bases clipped from V and 3 bases from J, the junction kept 4 bases outside the gene matches. This CDR3 region has 14 residues. The CDR3 spells CASSYRGQNYEQYF. CDR3 nucleotides: TGTGCCAGCAGTTACAGGGGACAGAACTACGAGCAGTACTTC.

In its sample, this clonotype was seen many times. The chain is built from TRBV6-5 and TRBJ2-1; D is possibly TRBD1 or TRBD2 (6 bases each). The ends were cut back, 0 bases at V and 7 bases at J, with 13 bases in the middle. This CDR3 comprises 15 residues. Germline V CDR1 and CDR2: MNHEY, SVGAGI. CDR3 bases: TGTGCCAGCAGTTACTCGATTCGGGGGCCTAATGAGCAGTTCTTC. The encoded protein is CASSYSIRGPNEQFF.

This clonotype was counted many times. The chain employs TRBV28 and TRBJ1-5, with no clear D. The CDR3 is made up of 14 amino acids. Germline V lookup: CDR1 MDHEN, CDR2 SYDVKM. V was trimmed by 5 bases and J by 3 bases, leaving 11 bases between them. The DNA of the CDR3 is TGTGCCAGCAGTGATCCTAGCGACAATCAGCCCCAGCATTTT. Its protein is CASSDPSDNQPQHF.